This T cell receptor beta chain is from a study of blood T cells in healthy people across ages. Study-wide findings and caveats: Naive CD4+ cell counts and diversity both ran higher in long-lived than in aged donors.

At least 5 micrograms of total RNA were extracted per sample. This clonotype was picked up a small number of times. The antigen remains unidentified. V was pared by 5 bases and J by 4 bases, with 17 bases between. The CDR3 contains 15 residues. The V gene's germline CDR1 is SGHTA and CDR2 FQGNSA. The use of a sample-barcoded 5' primer and a J-beta primer mix characterized a second PCR of roughly 6 to 11 cycles. CDR3-containing paired-end reads numbered at least 2.5 million in each sample. A single record per CDR3 protein comes from TCRdb applying MiXCR to the 5' RACE reads. The sample has about 900,000 distinct CDR3 sequences; 40% to 60% are singletons.

The chain recombines TRBV7-2 with TRBJ1-2; D is unresolved. This sequence was found in a man aged 25-40 years in good health. Sample: blood. The chain's CDR3 is CASSPARAEIYGYTF. The CDR3, as DNA: TGTGCCAGCAGCCCAGCGCGGGCCGAAATCTATGGCTACACCTTC.